This T cell receptor (beta chain) is from a study of cytomegalovirus exposure and HLA in healthy donors. Notes on the study in general: There were under 200 TCR beta chains listed as cytomegalovirus-associated. Productive status was seen about 90% or about 30% of the time for most TCR beta V segments in an earlier analysis.

This PCR relied on a set of 60 Vbeta primers and 13 Jbeta primers. Libraries were prepared by immunoSEQ multiplex PCR; TCRdb keeps only in-frame clonotypes and omits some of them. The repertoire consists of some 93,000 clones, with approximately 80% occurring once and the leading ten covering 3% to 4%. Turning to this clone: Its specificity is unknown.

This receptor was identified in a woman aged 40 to 50 in good health and CMV-seronegative. The source material was PBMCs.

CDR3 sequence reads: CASSRTMTFTDTQYF. The CDR3 DNA is TGTGCCAGCAGCCGCACCATGACTTTCACAGATACGCAGTATTTT. This chain uses TRBV7-2 with TRBJ2-3; no firm D call. Germline loops: CDR1 SGHTA, CDR2 FQGNSA. This CDR3 has 15 amino acids. V was trimmed by 5 bases and J by 2 bases, leaving 14 bases between them.